This T cell receptor (beta chain) was identified in a study of beta chain features in type 1 diabetes. Whole-study findings and limits: A moderate, significant TCRB CDR3 shortening appeared in type 1 diabetes across four CD4+ subsets. The study found that naive, central memory and Treg TCRB repertoires appeared more similar in patients than in healthy donors. Sequencing used cDNA, and cells with high TCR expression could therefore be over-represented. Whatever favoring of shorter templates PCR might show would apply equally to patients and controls.

A note on this clone: The antigen is undetermined. Within the sample, other DNA sequences also encode this same CDR3.

The whole isolated RNA underwent reverse transcription, so sequencing captured expressed TCRB transcripts. TCRdb's table, derived via immunoSEQ multiplex PCR, lists solely in-frame clones and lacks some. The data contain about 160,000 clones, approximately 9% of them singletons. Cell sorting via CD45RO/CCR7/CD25/CD127/CD95/CD27 was performed to obtain CD4+ naive, central memory, regulatory and stem cell-like memory cells. The TCR originated in a woman in her late teens or twenties with type 1 diabetes. Sequenced material: central memory CD4+ T cells from blood.

CDR3 protein: CASSVEGGNSPLHF. The CDR3 DNA reads as TGTGCCAGCAGCGTAGAGGGGGGGAACTCACCCCTCCACTTT. The chain recombines TRBV9 with TRBJ1-6; TRBD1 is a possible D gene (6 bases). V shed 0 bases and J shed 10 bases, with 11 bases lying between them. The CDR3 length is 14 residues. Germline assignment: CDR1 SGDLS and CDR2 YYNGEE.